Presented here are 28 T cell receptor beta chains from one specimen sequenced in a study of vaccination effects on CD4 cells after COVID-19. The antigens for these receptors are not known. Sequencing used immunoSEQ multiplex PCR; TCRdb keeps in-frame clones, though not all of them. The data show roughly 30,000 clones, around three quarters seen once. ViraFEST used viral peptide pools to expand antigen-specific CD4+ T cells before sequencing. Scientists isolated CD4+ T cells after a roughly 9-day culture period ended. People in the vaccine group had not been infected with SARS-CoV-2 before, and their nucleocapsid antibodies were negative. Material: CD4+ T cells from PBMCs cultured with HCoV-OC43 spike peptides, obtained before COVID-19 vaccination. Regarding subset: HCoV-OC43 spike overlapping peptide pool stimulation. All receptors come from a human donor who received a COVID-19 vaccine.

This rearrangement joins TRBV5-1 to TRBJ1-6, with D uncertain. V dropped 1 base and J dropped 9 bases, with 8 bases sitting between them. The CDR3 runs to 13 residues. CDR1 and CDR2 (germline): SGHRS, YFSETQ. The CDR3 region has the DNA TGCGCCAGCAGCTTGAGAAGAGGTTCACCCCTCCACTTT. Its translation is CASSLRRGSPLHF.

The V and J genes are TRBV7-9 and TRBJ1-1, with 9 bases matching TRBD1. This CDR3 spans 15 amino acids. Germline V gene data show CDR1 as SEHNR and CDR2 as FQNEAQ (reference sequence). The trim removed 5 bases at V and 6 bases at J, leaving 10 bases unmatched. CDR3 in amino acids: CASSRPGQGNPEAFF. CDR3 bases: TGTGCCAGCAGCCGCCCGGGACAGGGTAACCCTGAAGCTTTCTTT.

The genes are TRBV6-2 or TRBV6-3 and TRBJ1-1, with D tentatively TRBD1 (5 bases). This CDR3 region has 14 residues. V was clipped by 2 bases and J by 2 bases, with 9 bases between them. The germline CDR1 and CDR2 sequences are MNHEY and SVGEGT. CDR3 DNA: TGTGCCAGCAGTTACGTCCAGGGAAACACTGAAGCTTTCTTT. The encoded protein is CASSYVQGNTEAFF.

This sequence joins TRBV30 and TRBJ1-2; 10 bases match TRBD1. CDR3 length: 13 residues. CDR1 is GTSNPN and CDR2 is SVGIG in the germline V gene (reference sequence). J was trimmed by 8 bases and V by 2 bases; bases with no gene match: 5. The chain's CDR3 is CAWSILTGGGYTF. Here the CDR3 DNA reads TGTGCCTGGAGTATACTGACAGGGGGCGGCTACACCTTC. Drawing the rest from reference TRBV30 and TRBJ1-2, the complete variable domain is SQTIHQWPATLVQPVGSPLSLECTVEGTSNPNLYWYRQAAGRGLQLLFYSVGIGQISSEVPQNLSASRPQDRQFILSSKKLLLSDSGFYLCAWSILTGGGYTFGSGTRLTVV.

The V gene is TRBV19, the J gene TRBJ2-1, with D possibly matching TRBD1 (6 bases). The ends were cut back, 7 bases at V and 3 bases at J, with 16 bases in the middle. The CDR3 loop spans 15 amino acids. Germline CDR1 reads LNHDA; CDR2 reads SQIVND (reference sequence). CDR3 protein: CASTLRQGFYNEQFF. The CDR3 DNA follows: TGTGCCAGTACCCTCCGCCAGGGGTTCTACAATGAGCAGTTCTTC.

The chain couples TRBV28 to TRBJ2-3; 14 bases are shared with TRBD2. This CDR3 spans 19 amino acids. Germline V CDR1 and CDR2: MDHEN, SYDVKM. With V trimmed by 4 bases and J by 2 bases, 11 bases remained unmatched. CDR3 amino acids: CASSSPGLAGGLPTDTQYF. The CDR3 region has the DNA TGTGCCAGCAGTTCCCCTGGACTAGCGGGGGGATTACCCACAGATACGCAGTATTTT.

This clone was seen a single time. The chain links TRBV10-3 to TRBJ1-2, with 12 bases identical to TRBD1. With 6 bases clipped from V and 2 bases from J, the junction kept 7 bases outside the gene matches. Germline CDR1 ENHRY, CDR2 SYGVKD. CDR3 length: 16 residues. The CDR3 bases are TGTGCCATCAGAGGGACAGGGGGCGAGGAGAACTATGGCTACACCTTC. Translating gives CAIRGTGGEENYGYTF.

This clone was observed a single time. The chain is built from TRBV5-4 and TRBJ2-5; D ambiguous. The germline V and J ends were trimmed by 2 bases and 1 base, with 6 bases remaining between them. The CDR3 runs to 13 residues. CDR1 is SGHNT, CDR2 YYREEE, per germline (reference sequence). The CDR3 bases are TGTGCCAGCAGCTTCCCTAGCCAAGAGACCCAGTACTTC. Translating it yields CASSFPSQETQYF.

The chain employs TRBV4-1 and TRBJ2-7, with a tentative D call TRBD2 (7 bases). The germline gives CDR1 MGHRA, CDR2 YSYEKL. The V end was cut by 2 bases, the J end by 7 bases, with 30 bases between. The CDR3 consists of 19 residues. Written as DNA, the CDR3 is TGCGCCAGCAGCCAACTACGTGGGGTAGCGGGTGGGGGGCCGGGGGAGCAGTACTTC. Translating it yields CASSQLRGVAGGGPGEQYF.

J is TRBJ2-7 and V is TRBV29-1; 8 nucleotides agree with TRBD1. Germline V CDR1 and CDR2: SQVTM, ANQGSEA. Trimming removed 1 base from V and 5 bases from J; junction bases left unmatched: 10. This CDR3 has 15 residues. CDR3 bases: TGCAGCGTTGAAGGGCTCGACAGGGGTCTCCACGAGCAGTACTTC. Its protein product is CSVEGLDRGLHEQYF.

The gene calls are TRBV7-2 and TRBJ2-3; 7 bases agree with TRBD2. Germline CDR1 SGHTA, CDR2 FQGNSA. The CDR3 spans 14 residues. J was trimmed by 4 bases and V by 5 bases; bases with no gene match: 6. In DNA, the CDR3 is TGTGCCAGCAGCCCCGCCGCGGGGGCAGATACGCAGTATTTT. Translation: CASSPAAGADTQYF. Full variable domain (outside the CDR3, taken from reference TRBV7-2 and TRBJ2-3): GAGVSQSPSNKVTEKGKDVELRCDPISGHTALYWYRQSLGQGLEFLIYFQGNSAPDKSGLPSDRFSAERTGGSVSTLTIQRTQQEDSAVYLCASSPAAGADTQYFGPGTRLTVL.

This clone is a singleton in its sample. The chain uses TRBV2 and TRBJ2-7; D may be TRBD1 or TRBD2 (5 bases each). Trimming shortened V by 10 bases and J by 2 bases, and 21 bases separated the two germline ends. Germline CDR1 SNHLY, CDR2 FYNNEI. The CDR3 contains 15 residues. CDR3 residues: CATLKPGTGPYEQYF. In DNA, the CDR3 is TGTGCCACACTGAAACCCGGGACGGGTCCCTACGAGCAGTACTTC.

This clone appeared a few times. V gene TRBV12-3 or TRBV12-4 combines with J gene TRBJ2-2; D ambiguous. Trimming pared 6 bases from V and 10 bases from J, leaving 12 bases between. This CDR3 is 12 amino acids long. CDR3 amino acids: CASSRAPPELFF. In nucleotides, the CDR3 is TGTGCCAGCAGCCGAGCTCCCCCGGAGCTGTTTTTT.

CDR3: CASSYQGTNSPLHF. The CDR3 nucleotides read TGTGCCAGCAGTTACCAAGGAACAAATTCACCCCTCCACTTT. The chain has TRBV6-2 or TRBV6-3 and TRBJ1-6, with D uncertain. CDR1 is MNHEY and CDR2 is SVGEGT in the germline V gene. V lost 2 bases and J 7 bases, leaving 9 bases between the germline ends. CDR3 length: 14 amino acids.

The chain recombines TRBV6-5 with TRBJ1-2; D is unclear. The CDR3 runs to 14 residues. The germline CDR1 and CDR2 sequences are MNHEY and SVGAGI. The V end was cut by 6 bases, the J end by 4 bases, with 15 bases between. The CDR3 reads CASRKGGLTYGYTF. CDR3 in DNA: TGTGCCAGCAGGAAGGGAGGGCTGACCTATGGCTACACCTTC.

This sequence joins TRBV6-2 or TRBV6-3 and TRBJ2-1; the match to TRBD2 covers 9 bases. The V segment lost 0 bases and the J segment 4 bases; nucleotides outside the gene matches: 16. CDR1 is MNHEY, CDR2 SVGEGT, per germline. The CDR3 has 20 amino acids. CDR3 protein: CASSYSIRPRGGGGYNEQFF. CDR3 bases: TGTGCCAGCAGTTACTCGATTAGGCCTCGTGGCGGGGGGGGATACAATGAGCAGTTCTTC.

The rearrangement joins TRBV28 to TRBJ2-7; 9 bases map to TRBD1. The J segment lost 5 bases and the V segment lost 5 bases, leaving 7 bases of the junction unmatched. Germline V gives CDR1 MDHEN, CDR2 SYDVKM. There are 14 residues in the CDR3. The CDR3 sequence is CASSLDRGSDEQYF. CDR3 nucleotide sequence: TGTGCCAGCAGTCTCGACAGGGGGAGCGACGAGCAGTACTTC.

The gene calls are TRBV15 and TRBJ1-1; a possible D gene is TRBD1 (5 bases). The CDR3 has 14 residues. Germline CDR1 and CDR2: LNHNV and YYDKDF (reference sequence). Trimming stripped 1 base from V and 1 base from J, with 7 bases between. The CDR3 DNA sequence: TGTGCCACCAGCAGAGTGGGGCAGAACACTGAAGCTTTCTTT. The encoded protein is CATSRVGQNTEAFF.

The gene calls are TRBV6-5 and TRBJ2-5; 7 nucleotides agree with TRBD1. After removal of 7 bases from V and 5 bases from J, the junction contained 10 bases not matched to a gene. The CDR3 loop spans 14 amino acids. Germline CDR1 reads MNHEY; CDR2 reads SVGAGI. Here the CDR3 reads CASNQDRQRETQYF. The CDR3 DNA reads as TGTGCCAGCAACCAGGACAGGCAGAGGGAGACCCAGTACTTC.

This rearrangement joins TRBV5-1 to TRBJ2-7, with unresolved D. The ends were cut back, 0 bases at V and 0 bases at J, with 4 bases in the middle. Germline CDR1 and CDR2: SGHRS and YFSETQ. This CDR3 has 13 amino acids. This CDR3 reads CASSLAHSYEQYF. The CDR3 nucleotides are TGCGCCAGCAGCTTGGCTCACTCCTACGAGCAGTACTTC.

This clone was counted a single time. The rearrangement joins TRBV3-1 (or the pseudogene TRBV3-2) to TRBJ2-5; perhaps TRBD2 as D (6 bases). V lost 0 bases and J 0 bases, leaving 8 bases between the germline ends. This CDR3 is 15 amino acids long. Germline CDR1 is LGHDT and CDR2 is YNNKEL (reference sequence). Here the CDR3 reads CASSQEGGYQETQYF. The CDR3 DNA is TGTGCCAGCAGCCAAGAAGGAGGGTACCAAGAGACCCAGTACTTC.

The rearrangement links TRBV3-1 (or the pseudogene TRBV3-2) to TRBJ1-4; D unresolved. The germline V gene has CDR1 LGHDT and CDR2 YNNKEL (reference sequence). CDR3 length: 15 residues. V lost 4 bases and J lost 0, with 9 bases in between. The CDR3 nucleotides are TGTGCCAGCAGCCTCCGGGGTACAACTAATGAAAAACTGTTTTTT. Its protein product is CASSLRGTTNEKLFF.

A single count supports this clone. The chain combines TRBV5-4 with TRBJ2-3; TRBD2 agrees at 8 bases. This CDR3 region has 16 residues. Trimming at V came to 4 bases and at J to 2 bases, leaving 9 bases not matched to a gene. Germline V CDR1 and CDR2: SGHNT, YYREEE (reference sequence). CDR3 DNA: TGTGCCAGCAGCCCCGCCAGCGGGAGCCACACAGATACGCAGTATTTT. Protein product: CASSPASGSHTDTQYF.

The V call is TRBV6-5, the J call TRBJ1-2, with D unclear. Germline V gives CDR1 MNHEY, CDR2 SVGAGI. The V and J ends lost 7 bases and 2 bases respectively, with 11 bases between them. The CDR3 totals 13 residues. CDR3 loop: CASMEGLNYGYTF. As DNA, the CDR3 is TGTGCCAGCATGGAAGGGTTAAACTATGGCTACACCTTC.

A few counts support this clone. This chain connects TRBV7-9 to TRBJ2-7; TRBD1 aligns across 8 bases. Germline-derived CDR1 and CDR2 are SEHNR and FQNEAQ (reference sequence). V dropped 5 bases and J dropped 4; count of bases not matched to a gene: 7. CDR3 size: 14 residues. The CDR3 spells CASSPRTGQYEQYF. The CDR3 DNA is TGTGCCAGCAGCCCACGGACAGGGCAGTACGAGCAGTACTTC. Together with reference TRBV7-9 and TRBJ2-7, the CDR3 gives the full variable domain: DTGVSQNPRHKITKRGQNVTFRCDPISEHNRLYWYRQTLGQGPEFLTYFQNEAQLEKSRLLSDRFSAERPKGSFSTLEIQRTEQGDSAMYLCASSPRTGQYEQYFGPGTRLTVT.

CDR3 region: CASSYSGRGAFF. The CDR3 nucleotides read TGTGCCAGCAGTTACTCGGGCCGGGGTGCTTTCTTT. The chain employs TRBV6-6 and TRBJ1-1; no reliable D call. Germline CDR1 reads MNHNY; CDR2 reads SVGAGI (reference sequence). V was trimmed by 0 bases and J by 11 bases, leaving 10 bases between them. The CDR3 consists of 12 residues.

V is TRBV5-6 and J is TRBJ2-5; 7 bases agree with TRBD2. There are 15 residues in the CDR3. Losses at the gene ends were 0 bases for V and 3 bases for J; bases not matched to a gene: 5. Germline CDR1 SGHDT, CDR2 YYEEEE. As DNA, the CDR3 is TGTGCCAGCAGCTTGGTGAGGGCGGGAGAAGAGACCCAGTACTTC. This encodes CASSLVRAGEETQYF.

The chain is built from TRBV5-1 and TRBJ2-5; D not resolved. The CDR3 is 13 amino acids. V lost 0 bases to trimming and J lost 5 bases, with 8 bases between them. Germline-derived CDR1 and CDR2 are SGHRS and YFSETQ. The CDR3 bases are TGCGCCAGCAGCTTGGGCACCGTGGAGACCCAGTACTTC. It translates to CASSLGTVETQYF.